This TCR beta chain was profiled in a study of T-cell reconstitution after alpha-beta-depleted transplantation in children. The authors prepared the TCRbeta library with unique molecular identifiers. TCRdb reprocessed the PCR reads with MiXCR, giving one entry per CDR3 protein. This table holds about 340,000 distinct CDR3 sequences, 10% to 15% found once. This CDR3 has 14 amino acids. Germline V gives CDR1 MNHEY, CDR2 SVGEGT. Trimming took 7 bases from V and 0 from J, leaving 9 bases between them. This clonotype was seen many times. The clonotype was recovered from a human donor who donated a stem cell graft to a child with Fanconi anemia. The rearrangement joins TRBV6-2 or TRBV6-3 to TRBJ2-2; D might be TRBD2 (5 bases). The input for sequencing was PBMCs, taken from the stem cell graft. The CDR3: CASKEVPNTGELFF. The CDR3, as DNA: TGTGCCAGCAAGGAGGTTCCGAACACCGGGGAGCTGTTTTTT.